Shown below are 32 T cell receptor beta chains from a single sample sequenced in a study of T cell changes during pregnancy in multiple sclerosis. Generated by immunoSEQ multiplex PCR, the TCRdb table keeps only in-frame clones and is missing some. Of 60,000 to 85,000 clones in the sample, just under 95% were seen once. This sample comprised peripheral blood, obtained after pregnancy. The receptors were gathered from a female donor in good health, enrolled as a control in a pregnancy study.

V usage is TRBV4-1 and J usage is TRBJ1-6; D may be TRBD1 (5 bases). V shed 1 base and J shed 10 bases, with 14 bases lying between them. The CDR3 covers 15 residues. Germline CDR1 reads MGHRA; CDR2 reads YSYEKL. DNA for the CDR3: TGCGCCAGCAGCCAAGGGACATTACGGAGATCACCCCTCCACTTT. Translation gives CASSQGTLRRSPLHF.

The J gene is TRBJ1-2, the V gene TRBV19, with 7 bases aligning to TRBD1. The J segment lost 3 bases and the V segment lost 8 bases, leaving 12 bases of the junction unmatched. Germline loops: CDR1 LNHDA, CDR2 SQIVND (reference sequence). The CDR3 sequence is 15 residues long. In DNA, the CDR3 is TGTGCCAGTCTCAAACCTCCGGGACAGCACTATGGCTACACCTTC. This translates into CASLKPPGQHYGYTF.

The CDR3 nucleotides read TGTGCCAGCAGTCAGACTAGCGGGGGTTCCAATGAGCAGTTCTTC. Translating it yields CASSQTSGGSNEQFF. The rearrangement uses TRBV6-4 and TRBJ2-1, with 12 bases fitting TRBD2. With V trimmed by 5 bases and J by 6 bases, 5 bases remained unmatched. Germline-derived CDR1 and CDR2 are MRHNA and SNTAGT. The CDR3 totals 15 residues.

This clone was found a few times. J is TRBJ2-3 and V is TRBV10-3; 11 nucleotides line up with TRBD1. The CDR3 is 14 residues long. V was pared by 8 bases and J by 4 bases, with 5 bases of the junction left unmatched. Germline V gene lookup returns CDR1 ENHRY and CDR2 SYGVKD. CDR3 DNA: TGTGCCATCGGGACAGGGGGTGCAGCAGATACGCAGTATTTT. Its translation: CAIGTGGAADTQYF.

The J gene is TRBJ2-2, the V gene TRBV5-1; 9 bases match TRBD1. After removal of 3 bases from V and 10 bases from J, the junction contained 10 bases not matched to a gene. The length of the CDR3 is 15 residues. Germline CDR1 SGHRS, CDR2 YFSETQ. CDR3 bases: TGCGCCAGCAGCTGGATACAGGGGGCCGGGGAGGAGCTGTTTTTT. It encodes CASSWIQGAGEELFF.

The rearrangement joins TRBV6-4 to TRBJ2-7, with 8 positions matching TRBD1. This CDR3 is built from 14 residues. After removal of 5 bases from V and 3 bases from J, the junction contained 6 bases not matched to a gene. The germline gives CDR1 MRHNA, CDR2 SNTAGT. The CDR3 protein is CASSPQGQGYEQYF. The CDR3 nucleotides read TGTGCCAGCAGTCCACAAGGACAGGGCTACGAGCAGTACTTC.

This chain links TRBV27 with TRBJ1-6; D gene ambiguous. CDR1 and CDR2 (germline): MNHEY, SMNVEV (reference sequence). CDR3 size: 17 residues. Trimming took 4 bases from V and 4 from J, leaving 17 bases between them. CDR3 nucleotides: TGTGCCAGCAGTTCTTCTCGGAGGCGTAATTATAATTCACCCCTCCACTTT. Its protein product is CASSSSRRRNYNSPLHF.

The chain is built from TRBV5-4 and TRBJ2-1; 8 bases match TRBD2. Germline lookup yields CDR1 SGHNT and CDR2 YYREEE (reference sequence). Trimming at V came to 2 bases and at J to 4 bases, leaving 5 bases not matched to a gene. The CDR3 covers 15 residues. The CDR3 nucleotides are TGTGCCAGCAGCTTAGCGGGAGCCAGGTACAATGAGCAGTTCTTC. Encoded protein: CASSLAGARYNEQFF. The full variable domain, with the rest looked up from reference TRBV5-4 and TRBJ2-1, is ETGVTQSPTHLIKTRGQQVTLRCSSQSGHNTVSWYQQALGQGPQFIFQYYREEENGRGNFPPRFSGLQFPNYSSELNVNALELDDSALYLCASSLAGARYNEQFFGPGTRLTVL.

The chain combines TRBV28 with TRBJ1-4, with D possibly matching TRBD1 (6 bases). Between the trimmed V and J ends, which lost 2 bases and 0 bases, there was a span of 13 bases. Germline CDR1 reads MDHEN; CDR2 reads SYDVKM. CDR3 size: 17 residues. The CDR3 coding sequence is TGTGCCAGCAGTTTACACCACGGACAGCCAACTAATGAAAAACTGTTTTTT. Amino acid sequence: CASSLHHGQPTNEKLFF.

The CDR3, as DNA: TGTGCCAGCAGTTTTCTACAGAGCACTGAAGCTTTCTTT. Translation: CASSFLQSTEAFF. The chain has TRBV27 and TRBJ1-1; D gene uncertain. V lost 3 bases and J 4 bases, leaving 9 bases between the germline ends. The CDR3 loop spans 13 amino acids. Germline V gene sequence: CDR1 MNHEY, CDR2 SMNVEV (reference sequence).

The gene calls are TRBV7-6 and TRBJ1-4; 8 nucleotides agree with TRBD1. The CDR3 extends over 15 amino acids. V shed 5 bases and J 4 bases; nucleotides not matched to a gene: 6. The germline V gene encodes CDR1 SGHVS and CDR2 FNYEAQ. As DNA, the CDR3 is TGTGCCAGCAGCCAGGGGACAGGATTTAATGAAAAACTGTTTTTT. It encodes CASSQGTGFNEKLFF.

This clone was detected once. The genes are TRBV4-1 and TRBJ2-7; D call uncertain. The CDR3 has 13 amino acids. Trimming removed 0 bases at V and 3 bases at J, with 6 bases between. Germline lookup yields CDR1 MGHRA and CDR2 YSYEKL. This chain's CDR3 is CASSQERGYEQYF. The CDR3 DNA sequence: TGCGCCAGCAGCCAAGAGAGAGGCTACGAGCAGTACTTC.

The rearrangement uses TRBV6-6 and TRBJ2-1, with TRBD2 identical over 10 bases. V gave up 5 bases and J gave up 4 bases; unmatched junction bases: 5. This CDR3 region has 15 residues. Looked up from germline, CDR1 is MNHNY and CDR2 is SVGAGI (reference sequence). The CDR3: CASSATSGTYNEQFF. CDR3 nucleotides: TGTGCCAGCAGTGCAACTAGCGGGACTTACAATGAGCAGTTCTTC.

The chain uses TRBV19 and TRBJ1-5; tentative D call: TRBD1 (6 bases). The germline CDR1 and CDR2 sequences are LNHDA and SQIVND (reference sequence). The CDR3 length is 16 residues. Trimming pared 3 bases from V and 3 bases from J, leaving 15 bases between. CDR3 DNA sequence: TGTGCCAGTAGTATGAGGCGACAGGTCGACAATCAGCCCCAGCATTTT. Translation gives CASSMRRQVDNQPQHF. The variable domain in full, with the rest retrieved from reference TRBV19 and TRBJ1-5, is DGGITQSPKYLFRKEGQNVTLSCEQNLNHDAMYWYRQDPGQGLRLIYYSQIVNDFQKGDIAEGYSVSREKKESFPLTVTSAQKNPTAFYLCASSMRRQVDNQPQHFGDGTRLSIL.

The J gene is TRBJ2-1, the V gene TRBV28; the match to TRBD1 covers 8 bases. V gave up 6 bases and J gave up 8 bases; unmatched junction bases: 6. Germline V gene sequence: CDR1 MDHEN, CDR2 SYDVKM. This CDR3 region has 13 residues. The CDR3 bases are TGTGCCAGCAGCCCAGGGGGCGGCGATGAGCAGTTCTTC. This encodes CASSPGGGDEQFF. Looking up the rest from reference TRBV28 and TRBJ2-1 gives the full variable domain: DVKVTQSSRYLVKRTGEKVFLECVQDMDHENMFWYRQDPGLGLRLIYFSYDVKMKEKGDIPEGYSVSREKKERFSLILESASTNQTSMYLCASSPGGGDEQFFGPGTRLTVL.

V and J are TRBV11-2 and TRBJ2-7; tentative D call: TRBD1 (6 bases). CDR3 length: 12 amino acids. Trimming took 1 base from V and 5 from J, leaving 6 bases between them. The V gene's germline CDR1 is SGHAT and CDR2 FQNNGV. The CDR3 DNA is TGTGCCAGCAGCTTAGCAGGGGACGAGCAGTACTTC. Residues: CASSLAGDEQYF.

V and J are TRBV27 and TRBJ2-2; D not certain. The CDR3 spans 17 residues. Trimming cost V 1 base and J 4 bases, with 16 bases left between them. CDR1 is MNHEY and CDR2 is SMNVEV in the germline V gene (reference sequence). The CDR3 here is CASSLYPSRVSTGELFF. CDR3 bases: TGTGCCAGCAGTTTATACCCCTCCCGGGTCAGCACCGGGGAGCTGTTTTTT.

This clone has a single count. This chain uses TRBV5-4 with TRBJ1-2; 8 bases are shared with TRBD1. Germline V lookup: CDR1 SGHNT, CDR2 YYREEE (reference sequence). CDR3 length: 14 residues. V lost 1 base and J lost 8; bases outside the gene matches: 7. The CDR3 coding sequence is TGTGCCAGCAGCTTGAGTCAGGGGGCGAGAGGCTACACCTTC. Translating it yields CASSLSQGARGYTF.

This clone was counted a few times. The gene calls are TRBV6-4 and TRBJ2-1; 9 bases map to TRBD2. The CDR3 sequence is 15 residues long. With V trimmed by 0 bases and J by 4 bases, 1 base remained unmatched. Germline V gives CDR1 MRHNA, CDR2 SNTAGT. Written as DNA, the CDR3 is TGTGCCAGCAGTGACTCTAGCGGGAGTTACAATGAGCAGTTCTTC. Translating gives CASSDSSGSYNEQFF.

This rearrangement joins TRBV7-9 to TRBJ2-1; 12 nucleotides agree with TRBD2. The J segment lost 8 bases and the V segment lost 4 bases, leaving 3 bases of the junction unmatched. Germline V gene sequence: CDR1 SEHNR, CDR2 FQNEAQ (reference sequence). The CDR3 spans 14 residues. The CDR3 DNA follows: TGTGCCAGCAGCTCCCGACTAGCGGGAGATGAGCAGTTCTTC. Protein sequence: CASSSRLAGDEQFF.

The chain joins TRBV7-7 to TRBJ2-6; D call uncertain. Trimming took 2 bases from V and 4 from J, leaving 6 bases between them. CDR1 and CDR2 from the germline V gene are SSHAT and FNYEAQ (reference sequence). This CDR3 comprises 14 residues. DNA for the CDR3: TGTGCCAGCAGCTTACATCTAGGGGCCAACGTCCTGACTTTC. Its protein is CASSLHLGANVLTF.

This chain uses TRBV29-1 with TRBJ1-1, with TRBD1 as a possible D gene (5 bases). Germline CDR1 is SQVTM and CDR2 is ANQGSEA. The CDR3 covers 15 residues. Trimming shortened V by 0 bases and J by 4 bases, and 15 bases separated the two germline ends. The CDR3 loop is CSVEDGGVGGTEAFF. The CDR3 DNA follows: TGCAGCGTTGAAGATGGAGGGGTGGGGGGCACTGAAGCTTTCTTT.

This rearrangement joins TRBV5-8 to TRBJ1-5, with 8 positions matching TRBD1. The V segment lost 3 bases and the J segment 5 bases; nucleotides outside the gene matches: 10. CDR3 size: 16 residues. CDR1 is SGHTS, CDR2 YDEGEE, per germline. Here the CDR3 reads CASSSRDRFSYQPQHF. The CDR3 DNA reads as TGTGCCAGCAGCTCCCGGGACAGGTTTTCGTATCAGCCCCAGCATTTT.

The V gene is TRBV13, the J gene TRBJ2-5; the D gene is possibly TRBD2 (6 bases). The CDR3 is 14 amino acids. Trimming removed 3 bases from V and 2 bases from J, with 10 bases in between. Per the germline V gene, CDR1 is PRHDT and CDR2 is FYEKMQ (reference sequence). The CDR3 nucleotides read TGTGCCAGCAGCTTGGGGGGACCACAAGAGACCCAGTACTTC. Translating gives CASSLGGPQETQYF.

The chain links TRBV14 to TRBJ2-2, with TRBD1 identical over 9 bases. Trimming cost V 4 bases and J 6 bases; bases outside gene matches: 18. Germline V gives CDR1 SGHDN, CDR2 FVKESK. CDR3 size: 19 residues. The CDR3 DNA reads TGTGCCAGCAGCCCCACCAGAACACACCGGGACAGGGTTTCCGGGGAGCTGTTTTTT. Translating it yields CASSPTRTHRDRVSGELFF.

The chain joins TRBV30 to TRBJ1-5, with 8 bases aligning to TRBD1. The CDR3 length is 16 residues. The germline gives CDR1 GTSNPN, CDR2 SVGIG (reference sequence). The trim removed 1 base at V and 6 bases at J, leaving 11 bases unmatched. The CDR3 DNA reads TGTGCCTGGAGTGCAACTGACAGGGGCTGGTCTCAGCCCCAGCATTTT. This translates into CAWSATDRGWSQPQHF.

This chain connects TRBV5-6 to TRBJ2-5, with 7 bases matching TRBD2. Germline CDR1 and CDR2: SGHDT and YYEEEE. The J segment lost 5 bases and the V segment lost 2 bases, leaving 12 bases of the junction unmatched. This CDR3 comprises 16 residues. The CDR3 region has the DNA TGTGCCAGCAGCTTACCGCTAGCGGTGTCGGGGGAGACCCAGTACTTC. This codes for CASSLPLAVSGETQYF.

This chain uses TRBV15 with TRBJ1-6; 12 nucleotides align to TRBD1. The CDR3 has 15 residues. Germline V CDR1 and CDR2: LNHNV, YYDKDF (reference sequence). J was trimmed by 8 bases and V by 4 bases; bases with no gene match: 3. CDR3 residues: CATSKGQGAHSPLHF. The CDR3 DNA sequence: TGTGCCACCAGCAAGGGACAGGGGGCACATTCACCCCTCCACTTT.

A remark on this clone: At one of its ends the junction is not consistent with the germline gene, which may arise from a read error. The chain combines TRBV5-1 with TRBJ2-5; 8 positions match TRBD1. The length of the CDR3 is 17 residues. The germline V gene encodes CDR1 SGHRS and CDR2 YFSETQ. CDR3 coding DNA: TGCGCCGGCAGCCCGTGGGGTCCTGACAGGGGCCAAGAGACCCAGTACTTC. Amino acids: CAGSPWGPDRGQETQYF.

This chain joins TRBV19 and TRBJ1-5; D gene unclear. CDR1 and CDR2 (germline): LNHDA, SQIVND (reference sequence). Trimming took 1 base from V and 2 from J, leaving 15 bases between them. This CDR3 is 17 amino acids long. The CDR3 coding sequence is TGTGCCAGTAGTATAGGGGGAGGGTTGGATCGCAATCAGCCCCAGCATTTT. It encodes CASSIGGGLDRNQPQHF.

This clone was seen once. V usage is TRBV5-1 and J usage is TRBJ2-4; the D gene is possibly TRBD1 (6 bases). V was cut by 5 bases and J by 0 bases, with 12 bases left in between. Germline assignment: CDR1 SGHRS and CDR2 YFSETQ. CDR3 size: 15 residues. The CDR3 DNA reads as TGCGCCAGCAGGCCGACAGGCCTAGCCAAAAACATTCAGTACTTC. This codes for CASRPTGLAKNIQYF.

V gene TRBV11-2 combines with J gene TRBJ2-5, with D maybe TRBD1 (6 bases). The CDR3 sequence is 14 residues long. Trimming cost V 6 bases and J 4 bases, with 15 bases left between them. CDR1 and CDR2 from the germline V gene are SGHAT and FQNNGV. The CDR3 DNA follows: TGTGCCAGCAGTTCTCAGGGGACGGTAGAGACCCAGTACTTC. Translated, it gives CASSSQGTVETQYF.